This TCR beta chain was found in a study of cytomegalovirus exposure and HLA in healthy donors. At the level of the study: A subsequent analysis stated that the 120 or so validation repertoires were run on the same platform as the 600 to 750 first-cohort repertoires.

Study conclusions and caveats: According to the study, roughly 160 TCR beta chains were cytomegalovirus-associated. In a later analysis, first-cohort TCR clusters were found to tend to co-occur in the 100 to 150 validation repertoires.

Clones were sequenced by immunoSEQ multiplex PCR, and TCRdb holds only the in-frame ones, with some missing. The data hold some 60,000 clones, with roughly 96% observed a single time. About this clone: Its antigen is unknown.

The sequenced sample was PBMCs. This sequence was found in a young man in good health and CMV-seronegative.

The CDR3 here is CASSLSGRGYGNTIYF. CDR3 DNA: TGTGCCAGCAGTTTATCTGGCAGGGGTTATGGAAACACCATATATTTT. The rearrangement uses TRBV27 and TRBJ1-3; D might be TRBD1 (6 bases). Trimming removed 0 bases at V and 3 bases at J, with 12 bases between. This CDR3 comprises 16 residues. The germline V gene encodes CDR1 MNHEY and CDR2 SMNVEV (reference sequence).